The TCR beta chain described here comes from a study of Ad26.COV2.S vaccination and SARS-CoV-2 variants. Treatment of the sample: over 15 received Ad26.COV2.S at low or high dose, single or two shots; about 5 received placebo; per-sample allocation not given. The samples were gathered on day 63 after the first injection of vaccine or placebo. The sample came from a Boston adult aged 18-55 years. Libraries were prepared by immunoSEQ multiplex PCR; TCRdb keeps only in-frame clonotypes and omits some of them. In the table there are approximately 410,000 clones, over 80% of which are singletons. The length of the CDR3 is 12 residues. CDR1 and CDR2 from the germline V gene are LNHDA and SQIVND (reference sequence). The V and J ends lost 5 bases and 8 bases, in that order; junction bases with no gene match: 4. A word on this clone: The same CDR3 also results from other DNA sequences found in this sample.

This specimen consisted of peripheral blood, obtained in a trial of Ad26.COV2.S vaccine versus placebo. The clonotype comes from a person between 18 and 65 years old who received the Ad26.COV2.S COVID-19 vaccine or a placebo. The V gene is TRBV19, the J gene TRBJ1-2, with TRBD1 matching 8 bases. The CDR3 spells CASSSGGGGYTF. The CDR3 DNA reads as TGTGCCAGTAGTTCAGGGGGCGGCGGCTACACCTTC.